This T cell receptor (beta chain) was obtained from a study of T cell responses to AZD1222 COVID-19 vaccine. The table came from immunoSEQ multiplex PCR; TCRdb's copy has only in-frame clones and leaves some out. The sample holds 90,000 to 110,000 clones, 70% to 90% seen once. Whole-study findings and limits: There were mostly white British donors and more females than males, and clonal diversity was possibly underestimated. The study sampled repertoires only after the peak T cell response. Baseline seropositivity characterized only a handful of AZD1222 recipients. Mapped onto spike, vaccine-associated CD4 TCRs spanned it and were dominant at 160-218 and 743-854.

With regard to this clone: Its antigen is unidentified.

The germline V gene encodes CDR1 LNHDA and CDR2 SQIVND (reference sequence). The V segment lost 6 bases and the J segment 2 bases; nucleotides outside the gene matches: 6. This CDR3 is built from 16 residues. The V call is TRBV19, the J call TRBJ1-6; 8 bases match TRBD1. This sample comprised peripheral blood, obtained on day 0 of AZD1222 vaccination. The sequence derives from an adult in good health. CDR3 DNA sequence: TGTGCCAGTAGGGGGACAGGTGTCGCCTATAATTCACCCCTCCACTTT. Amino acid sequence: CASRGTGVAYNSPLHF.